This T cell receptor (beta chain) originates from a study of blood T cell repertoires in COVID-19. Germline V gene sequence: CDR1 LGHNA, CDR2 YSLEER. With V trimmed by 3 bases and J by 4 bases, 12 bases remained unmatched. This CDR3 region has 17 residues. This clone was counted a single time. Clones were read by immunoSEQ multiplex PCR, and TCRdb kept only the in-frame ones, dropping some. In the table there are more than 80,000 clones, about four fifths of which are singletons. This receptor was obtained from an elderly woman with active or convalescent COVID-19. Source material: peripheral blood. The J gene is TRBJ2-3, the V gene TRBV4-3, with 8 bases matching TRBD2. The CDR3 region has the DNA TGCGCCAGCAGCCACCTAGGGACTCCCGGGGGGGCAGATACGCAGTATTTT. Translated: CASSHLGTPGGADTQYF.